Below, 10 T cell receptor beta chains from the same sample are listed, as sequenced in a study of cytomegalovirus exposure and HLA in healthy donors. Amplification used 60 Vbeta primers and 13 Jbeta primers. Sequencing used immunoSEQ multiplex PCR; TCRdb keeps in-frame clones, though not all of them. The profile shows under 120,000 clones, 50% to 70% of them singletons. Sequenced sample: PBMCs. These receptors were taken from a man aged 30 to 39 in good health and CMV-seropositive.

The chain carries TRBV7-9 and TRBJ2-1, with 7 bases lining up with TRBD1. The V gene's germline CDR1 is SEHNR and CDR2 FQNEAQ (reference sequence). This CDR3 has 15 residues. V shed 8 bases and J 5 bases; nucleotides not matched to a gene: 12. CDR3 sequence (DNA): TGTGCCAGCGTAAAACCGGGACAGTTCCACAATGAGCAGTTCTTC. Translated: CASVKPGQFHNEQFF.

Details on this clone: No conserved phenylalanine or tryptophan is present at the end of the CDR3, so a read error is the likely explanation. The limits of the CDR3 on the DNA are not certain, so only TCRdb's listed CDR3 is given. J is TRBJ1-1 and V is TRBV4-1; the DNA was not compared with TRBD1, the D call given in the table. Germline lookup yields CDR1 MGHRA and CDR2 YSYEKL. Termini included, the CDR3 measures 15 amino acids. The CDR3 spells CASSQALTGEKLSFL.

This clone has only a few counts. The J gene is TRBJ2-5, the V gene TRBV5-1; TRBD1 matches at 8 bases. The J call is uncertain, as TRBJ2-7 better fits the DNA end. The CDR3 covers 13 residues. Germline lookup yields CDR1 SGHRS and CDR2 YFSETQ. Here the CDR3 reads CASSADTGGEQYF. The CDR3 region has the DNA TGCGCCAGCAGCGCTGATACAGGGGGCGAGCAGTACTTC.

The chain is built from TRBV6-5 and TRBJ1-5, with 9 bases lining up with TRBD1. From germline, CDR1 is MNHEY and CDR2 SVGAGI. With 0 bases clipped from V and 7 bases from J, the junction kept 4 bases outside the gene matches. CDR3 size: 15 residues. The CDR3 coding sequence is TGTGCCAGCAGTTACTCTTGGGACAGGGAACAGCCCCAGCATTTT. This translates into CASSYSWDREQPQHF.

This rearrangement joins TRBV30 to TRBJ1-2; the D is unclear. The length of the CDR3 is 13 residues. V lost 2 bases and J 5 bases, leaving 12 bases between the germline ends. Germline V gene sequence: CDR1 GTSNPN, CDR2 SVGIG (reference sequence). The CDR3 DNA follows: TGTGCCTGGAGTATACGAGGGAGTTATGGCTACACCTTC. Residues: CAWSIRGSYGYTF.

This chain uses TRBV5-1 with TRBJ2-2, with 9 nucleotides matching TRBD2. CDR3 length equals 16 residues. Losses at the gene ends were 5 bases for V and 0 bases for J; bases not matched to a gene: 5. In germline, CDR1 is SGHRS, CDR2 YFSETQ. The CDR3 protein is CASSYLAGANTGELFF. The CDR3 DNA is TGCGCCAGCAGTTACTTAGCGGGGGCGAACACCGGGGAGCTGTTTTTT.

The chain couples TRBV19 to TRBJ2-7; 12 nucleotides align to TRBD1. The CDR3 covers 16 residues. CDR1 is LNHDA, CDR2 SQIVND, per germline (reference sequence). V trimming: 0 bases; J trimming: 3 bases; junction bases outside the gene matches: 3. The CDR3 loop reads CASSIEGQGAFYEQYF. The CDR3 DNA reads as TGTGCCAGTAGTATAGAGGGACAGGGGGCATTCTACGAGCAGTACTTC.

V and J are TRBV6-5 and TRBJ1-1; D is possibly TRBD1 (5 bases). CDR3 size: 11 residues. V gave up 8 bases and J gave up 10 bases, with 14 bases separating them. Germline V gives CDR1 MNHEY, CDR2 SVGAGI. DNA of the CDR3: TGTGCCAGCTTCGGGGGAGTAAGAGCTTTCTTT. This encodes CASFGGVRAFF.

The chain links TRBV6-6 to TRBJ2-5; TRBD1 is a possible D gene (5 bases). The V and J ends lost 2 bases and 1 base respectively, with 8 bases between them. This CDR3 has 14 amino acids. CDR1 is MNHNY and CDR2 is SVGAGI in the germline V gene (reference sequence). The CDR3 loop reads CASSYPDSQETQYF. CDR3 DNA sequence: TGTGCCAGCAGTTACCCAGACAGCCAAGAGACCCAGTACTTC.

V is TRBV5-4 and J is TRBJ1-3; 7 bases match TRBD1. Losses at the gene ends were 0 bases for V and 6 bases for J; bases not matched to a gene: 12. Per the germline V gene, CDR1 is SGHNT and CDR2 is YYREEE (reference sequence). The CDR3 is made up of 17 amino acids. CDR3 nucleotide sequence: TGTGCCAGCAGCTTGGAAGGGACAGAACCTCTCTCAAACACCATATATTTT. Protein: CASSLEGTEPLSNTIYF.